The TCR beta chain under discussion was sequenced for a study of a mutant IDH1 vaccine in newly diagnosed glioma (dated by TCRdb to the early 2020s). Regarding the study in general: Vaccination was initiated 4-6 weeks after radiotherapy alone, or concurrently with temozolomide cycles in the chemotherapy-containing groups. Peripheral blood was drawn at six visits: V03 (baseline), V05, V07, V10, V12 and V13. Visit V12 was the week-35 safety follow-up and visit V13 was the week-47 end of study. Longitudinal TCRB deep sequencing was performed for roughly 25 treated patients wherever samples were available for exploratory analyses. Of the roughly 30 treated patients, roughly 60% were male and approximately 40% were female, and the mean age was approximately 41 years. Before enrollment, most patients had been given radiochemotherapy with temozolomide as standard therapy, while the rest had received either radiotherapy alone or temozolomide alone.

General conclusions and limits of the study: Vaccine-induced immune responses across multiple MHC alleles were detected in 85% to 95% of patients. PBMC samples for TCRB deep sequencing were selected based on availability. Pseudoprogression appeared unrelated to alterations in the top peripheral T cell clonotypes detected by TCRB sequencing. The authors stated that sample limitations prevented analyses of patient blood samples from being reproduced.

As to this clone: What antigen it recognizes has not been identified. The sample holds no much larger clone one base away, and base qualities are not on file.

The meaning of the sample's time point label: week 47, end of study. Each vaccine dose, consisting of 300 ug of a 20-mer mutant IDH1 peptide in Montanide, was administered subcutaneously with topical imiquimod. Patients were given eight vaccinations, in weeks 1, 3, 5, 7, 11, 15, 19 and 23, which matched visits V03 through V10. Newly diagnosed WHO grade 3 or 4 IDH1-mutant astrocytomas showing loss of nuclear ATRX were present in the donors. The samples were drawn from NOA16, a multicentre, single-arm, open-label phase I trial in Germany that tested a mutant IDH1 peptide vaccine in humans for the first time. Genomic DNA for TCRB sequencing was extracted from EDTA blood using the DNeasy Blood and Tissue Kit. Library preparation employed the immunoSEQ multiplex PCR assay. The hsTCRB Kit was used according to the manufacturer's protocol to amplify rearranged TCR beta chain sequences. Sequencing of TCRB libraries was carried out on an Illumina MiSeq. From the authors' description of their analysis: The proprietary platform of the kit vendor was used for demultiplexing, trimming and gene mapping. Not all clones reach the TCRdb copy of this immuneACCESS table, which keeps in-frame sequences only. Checked studies attribute under half of the gap to unresolved V genes and leave the rest unexplained. The V and J calls and clone size were taken over from that table, and D and trimming were inferred from the DNA. For this sample the table gives about 90,000 clones, of which about nine tenths were detected only once. The ten largest make up approximately 0.8% of the sample.

The origin of this receptor is a woman between 45 and 60 years old with glioma. The sample consisted of PBMCs, taken from a glioma patient whose treatment included an IDH1 peptide vaccine.

The bases read TGTGCCAGCAGCTTTCGGGGGGACGAGCAGTACTTC. The encoded protein is CASSFRGDEQYF. The sequence links TRBV5-5 to TRBJ2-7, with 7 bases in between that match TRBD2. The CDR3 runs 12 residues from the cysteine to the phenylalanine. The read is trimmed to its CDR3 DNA, 36 bases read in frame from base 1. Here V drops 2 bases and J drops 5 bases, and the junction holds 1 base not matched to any gene. Taken from the germline V gene (reference sequence), the CDR1 and CDR2 loops are SGHKS and YYEKEE.